This TCR beta chain came from a study of response to subunit inactivated influenza vaccine. Germline assignment: CDR1 SGHRS and CDR2 YFSETQ. The CDR3 runs 15 residues. V lost 4 bases and J lost 5; bases outside the gene matches: 5. MiXCR, run by TCRdb on the RT-PCR reads, gives a single entry per CDR3 protein. Of approximately 700,000 distinct CDR3 sequences detected, about 14% appear once; the ten largest clones hold around 7.3%. This clonotype was seen many times. The source was PBMCs from blood, collected about 14 days before vaccination. V usage is TRBV5-1 and J usage is TRBJ2-2, with TRBD1 matching over 10 bases. The TCR sequence derives from a man aged 45-65 years who received an inactivated influenza vaccine. CDR3 DNA sequence: TGCGCCAGCAGCGCCGGGACAGGGGTTACCGGGGAGCTGTTTTTT. It is translated as CASSAGTGVTGELFF.